The clone carrying this T cell receptor beta chain was recorded once. Its cognate antigen is unknown. These data originate in a study of shared clonotypes between healthy human individuals. General study results and limits: All-four-donor shared clonotypes had higher generation probabilities than non-shared clonotypes did. In having few donors, the study represented limited genetic and exposure-history diversity. Memory subsets generally showed lower estimated richness than naive subsets.

The assay was run at deep level. Clones were sequenced by immunoSEQ multiplex PCR, and TCRdb holds only the in-frame ones, with some missing. This sample has about 2 million clones, with approximately 95% found just once. Germline V gives CDR1 SGDLS, CDR2 YYNGEE. CDR3 length: 15 residues. With 4 bases removed from V and 1 base from J, the gap between germline ends came to 12 bases. This TCR was recovered from a man younger than 30 in good health. The rearrangement joins TRBV9 to TRBJ2-1, with D perhaps being TRBD1 or TRBD2 (6 bases each). Sequences were obtained from naive CD4+ T cells sorted from blood. The subset: CD45RA+ positively selected. CDR3 in DNA: TGTGCCAGCAGCAAGGGGGGAGATTCCTACAATGAGCAGTTCTTC. Its protein product is CASSKGGDSYNEQFF.